This T cell receptor beta chain was identified during a study of breast tumors, draining lymph nodes, adjacent tissues. TCRdb redid the calling of the multiplex PCR reads with MiXCR, one entry per CDR3 protein. This sample carries some 100,000 distinct CDR3 sequences, around 20% of them seen once, and the ten largest clones take roughly 1.2%. CDR1 MNHEY and CDR2 SVGAGI come from the germline V gene. The CDR3 totals 14 residues. V was cut by 6 bases and J by 2 bases, with 13 bases left in between. Axillary draining lymph nodes of breast cancer patients supplied the node samples. This clonotype was counted at least ten times.

Sequenced: axillary lymph node tissue. This rearrangement joins TRBV6-5 to TRBJ1-2, with D tentatively TRBD1 (5 bases). This TCR came from a female donor with breast cancer. Some clones in this sample may be carry-over from other donors' samples. CDR3 residues: CASSTPGPNYGYTF. The CDR3 DNA reads as TGTGCCAGCAGCACCCCAGGGCCCAACTATGGCTACACCTTC.